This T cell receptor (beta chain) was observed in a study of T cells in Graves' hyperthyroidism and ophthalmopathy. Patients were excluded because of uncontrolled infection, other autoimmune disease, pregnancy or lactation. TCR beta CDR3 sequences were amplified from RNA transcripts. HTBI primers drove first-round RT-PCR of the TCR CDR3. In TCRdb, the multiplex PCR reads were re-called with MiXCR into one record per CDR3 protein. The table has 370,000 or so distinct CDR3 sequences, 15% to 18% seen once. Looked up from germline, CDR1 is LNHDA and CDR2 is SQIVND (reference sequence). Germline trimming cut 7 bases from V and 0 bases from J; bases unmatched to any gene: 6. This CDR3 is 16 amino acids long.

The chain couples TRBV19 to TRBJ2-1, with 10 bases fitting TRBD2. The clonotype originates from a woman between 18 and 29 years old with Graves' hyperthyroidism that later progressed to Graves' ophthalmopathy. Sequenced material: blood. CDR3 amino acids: CASTKLAGNSYNEQFF. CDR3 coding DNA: TGTGCCAGTACCAAACTAGCGGGGAACTCCTACAATGAGCAGTTCTTC.